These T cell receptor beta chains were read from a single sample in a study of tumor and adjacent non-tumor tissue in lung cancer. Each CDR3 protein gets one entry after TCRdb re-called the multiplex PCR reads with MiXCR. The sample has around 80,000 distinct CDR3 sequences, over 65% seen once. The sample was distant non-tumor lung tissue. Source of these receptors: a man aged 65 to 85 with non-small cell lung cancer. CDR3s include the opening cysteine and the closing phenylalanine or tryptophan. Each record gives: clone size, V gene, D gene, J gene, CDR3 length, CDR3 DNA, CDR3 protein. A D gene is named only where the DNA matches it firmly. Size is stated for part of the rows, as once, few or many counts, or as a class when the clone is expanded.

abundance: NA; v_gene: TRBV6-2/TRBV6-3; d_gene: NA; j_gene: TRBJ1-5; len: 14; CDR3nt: TGTGCCAGCGGCATGTCGGGGGCGGGGCAGCCCCAGCATTTT; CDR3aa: CASGMSGAGQPQHF
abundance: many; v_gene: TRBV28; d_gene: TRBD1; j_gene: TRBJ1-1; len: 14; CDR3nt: TGTGCCAGCAGTTGGGACAGGGTGAGAACTGAAGCTTTCTTT; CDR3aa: CASSWDRVRTEAFF
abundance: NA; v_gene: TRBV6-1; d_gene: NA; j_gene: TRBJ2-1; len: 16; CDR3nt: TGTGTCAGCAGTGATTACCAATTACGCTCCTACAATGAGCAATTCTTC; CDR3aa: CVSSDYQLRSYNEQFF
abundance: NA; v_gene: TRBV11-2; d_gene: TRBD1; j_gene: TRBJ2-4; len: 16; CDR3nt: TGTGCCAGCAGCCCGAGGGGGCGCGAGGCCAAAATTATTCAGTACTTC; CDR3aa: CASSPRGREAKIIQYF
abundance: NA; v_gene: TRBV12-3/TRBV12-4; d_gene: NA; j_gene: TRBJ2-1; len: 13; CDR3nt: TGTGCCAGCAGTTTAAGTCCTGCGATTGAGCTGTTCTTC; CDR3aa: CASSLSPAIELFF
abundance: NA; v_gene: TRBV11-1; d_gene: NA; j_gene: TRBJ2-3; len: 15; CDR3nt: TGTGCCAGCACCCGACGGGAAATAAGCACAGTTACGCAGTATTTT; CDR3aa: CASTRREISTVTQYF
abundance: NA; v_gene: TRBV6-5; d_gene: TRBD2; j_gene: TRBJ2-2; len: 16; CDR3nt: TGTGCCAGCAGTTCGGGACTAGCGGGAGTTAACGGGGAGCTATTTTTT; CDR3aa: CASSSGLAGVNGELFF
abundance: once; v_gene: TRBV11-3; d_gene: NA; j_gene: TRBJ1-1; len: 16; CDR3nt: TGTGCCAGCAGCTTCCGGGTCATAGCCCTGAACAATGAAGCTTTCTTT; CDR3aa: CASSFRVIALNNEAFF
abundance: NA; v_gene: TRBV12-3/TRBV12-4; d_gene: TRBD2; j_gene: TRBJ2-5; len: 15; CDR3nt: TGTGCTAGCAGGGGGGTAGCGGGAGTGGCGGAGACCCAGTACTTC; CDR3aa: CASRGVAGVAETQYF
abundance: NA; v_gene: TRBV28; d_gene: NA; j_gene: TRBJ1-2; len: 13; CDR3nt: TGTGCCAGCAGTTTCAGAGGGGAGAATGGCTACATCTTC; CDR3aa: CASSFRGENGYIF
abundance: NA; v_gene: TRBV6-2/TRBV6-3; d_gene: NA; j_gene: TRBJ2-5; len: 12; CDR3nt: TGTGCCAGCAAGAGACTTGCTGGGGCCCAGTACTTC; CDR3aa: CASKRLAGAQYF
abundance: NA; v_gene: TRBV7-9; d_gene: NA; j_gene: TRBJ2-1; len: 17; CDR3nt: TGTGCCAGCAGCGAAGACCAGCCTCTTTACTCCTACCATGACCAGTTCTTC; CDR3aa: CASSEDQPLYSYHDQFF
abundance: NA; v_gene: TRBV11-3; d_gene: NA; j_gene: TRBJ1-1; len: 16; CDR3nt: TGTGTCAGCAGCTTCCGAGACAGAACCCTGACCACCGAAGCTTTCTTT; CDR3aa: CVSSFRDRTLTTEAFF
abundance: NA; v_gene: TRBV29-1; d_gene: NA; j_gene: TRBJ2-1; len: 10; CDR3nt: TGCAGCGTACGTGACAATGAGCATCTCTTC; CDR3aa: CSVRDNEHLF
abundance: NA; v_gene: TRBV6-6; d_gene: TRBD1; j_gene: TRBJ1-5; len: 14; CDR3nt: TGTGCCAGCAGGGTGGGACAGCGCAATCTGCTACAGCATTTT; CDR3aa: CASRVGQRNLLQHF
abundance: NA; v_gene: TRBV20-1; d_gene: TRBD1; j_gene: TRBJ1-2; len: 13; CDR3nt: TGCAGTACTATTTACAGGGGAGGGTATGGCTACACCTTC; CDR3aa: CSTIYRGGYGYTF
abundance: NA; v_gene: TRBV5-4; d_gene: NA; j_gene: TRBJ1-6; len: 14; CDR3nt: TGTGCCAGCAGCTTGTCACCACGGGGATCACCCCTCCACTTT; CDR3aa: CASSLSPRGSPLHF